Listed below are T cell receptor beta chains from one sample, sequenced in a study of identifying expanded T cells in peripheral blood. Sequencing used immunoSEQ multiplex PCR; TCRdb keeps in-frame clones, though not all of them. The profile shows more than 75,000 clones, about nine tenths of them singletons. Sequenced input: blood. Receptors originate from a person between 18 and 75 years old in good health. Each CDR3 is given with its conserved first and last residue. D genes are given only for firm matches. A row's size may be missing; if present it is once, few, many or a size class.

d_call,j_call,v_call,clone_size,cdr3_nt,cdr3_aa
NA,TRBJ1-6,TRBV2,NA,TGTGCCAGCATCTTCCAAGGGCTGGGGTCACCCCTCCACTTT,CASIFQGLGSPLHF
NA,TRBJ2-7,TRBV4-2,NA,TGTGCCAGCAGCCAGTATCAGGGAACCTACGAGCAGTACTTC,CASSQYQGTYEQYF
NA,TRBJ1-3,TRBV9,many,TGTGCCAGCAGCGTAGAGGAAGGATATGGAAACACCATATATTTT,CASSVEEGYGNTIYF
TRBD2,TRBJ2-2,TRBV9,NA,TGTGCCAGCAGCGTAGCCGCTAGCGGACATCGCGTTGCCGGGGAGCTGTTTTTT,CASSVAASGHRVAGELFF
TRBD2,TRBJ2-1,TRBV4-3,NA,TGCGCCAGCAGCCAAGATGGGGTAGCGGGTTACAATGAGCAGTTCTTC,CASSQDGVAGYNEQFF
NA,TRBJ1-5,TRBV30,NA,TGTGCCTGGTCCCGCAGGGGTAAACAGCCCCAGCATTTT,CAWSRRGKQPQHF
NA,TRBJ1-6,TRBV6-5,few,TGTGCCAGCACCAGGACGGCGAATAATTCACCCCTCCACTTT,CASTRTANNSPLHF
NA,TRBJ2-1,TRBV28,NA,TGTGCCAGCAGTTTGTTCGGCGGGACCCTATCCTACAATGAGCAGTTCTTC,CASSLFGGTLSYNEQFF
NA,TRBJ1-5,TRBV21-1,NA,TGTGCCAGTTGGGACGGGAATAGCAATCAGCCCCAGCATTTT,CASWDGNSNQPQHF
TRBD1,TRBJ1-5,TRBV10-2,once,TGCGCCAGCAGTGATACAGGGGTTCAGCCCCAGCATTTT,CASSDTGVQPQHF
NA,TRBJ1-1,TRBV5-1,NA,TGCGCCAGCAGCGGCGGGACGGGCGAAGCTTTCTTT,CASSGGTGEAFF
TRBD1,TRBJ2-7,TRBV10-3,NA,TGTGCCACTCGGACAGGGGAATCCTACGAGCAGTACTTC,CATRTGESYEQYF
NA,TRBJ1-1,TRBV6-5,NA,TGTGCCAGCAGTAGCTCCCGGGGAGGCCTCGGGGCTTTCTTT,CASSSSRGGLGAFF
TRBD2,TRBJ2-2,TRBV7-2,NA,TGTGCCAGCAGCTTAGTTTTCGGACTAGCATCCGGGGAGCTGTTTTTT,CASSLVFGLASGELFF
NA,TRBJ2-2,TRBV30,NA,TGTGCCTGGAGTGTACTCCGACTAGAGGCCGGGGAGCTGTTTTTT,CAWSVLRLEAGELFF
NA,TRBJ2-7,TRBV2,few,TGTGCCAGCAGAGGAGCCTACGAGCAGTACTTC,CASRGAYEQYF